One sample yielded the 5 T cell receptor beta chains listed below, sequenced in a study of T cells in Graves' hyperthyroidism and ophthalmopathy. Researchers took RNA transcripts and amplified the TCR beta CDR3 regions from them. Initially, a first-round RT-PCR of the TCR CDR3 employed the HTBI primer set. TCRdb itself ran the multiplex PCR reads through MiXCR, one entry per CDR3 protein. The profile shows 300,000 to 350,000 distinct CDR3 sequences, 20% to 25% of them singletons. The sequenced sample consisted of blood. The source of these receptors is a woman aged 45-65 years with Graves' hyperthyroidism.

This clonotype was seen many times. The chain employs TRBV20-1 and TRBJ1-1; possible D gene TRBD1, 5 bases. Trimming left V 1 base short and J 0 bases short, with 9 bases between. Germline V gene lookup returns CDR1 DFQATT and CDR2 SNEGSKA (reference sequence). The CDR3 totals 14 residues. CDR3 sequence: CSARVRVMNTEAFF. The CDR3 coding sequence is TGCAGTGCTAGAGTCAGGGTAATGAACACTGAAGCTTTCTTT.

V usage is TRBV28 and J usage is TRBJ2-4; D is unresolved. V was cut by 2 bases and J by 4 bases, with 12 bases left in between. There are 15 residues in the CDR3. Germline CDR1 MDHEN, CDR2 SYDVKM. CDR3 nucleotides: TGTGCCAGCAGTTTAGGGCGGATACCTAAAAACATTCAGTACTTC. This sequence encodes CASSLGRIPKNIQYF.

This clonotype showed up many times. CDR3 amino acids: CASSSLRGAPYNEQFF. The CDR3 nucleotides are TGTGCCAGCAGCTCACTCCGGGGGGCGCCGTACAATGAGCAGTTCTTC. The chain links TRBV28 to TRBJ2-1, with D perhaps matching TRBD2 (7 bases). Looked up from germline, CDR1 is MDHEN and CDR2 is SYDVKM. V dropped 6 bases and J dropped 4 bases, with 19 bases sitting between them. The CDR3 consists of 16 residues. Full variable domain (remainder filled in from reference TRBV28 and TRBJ2-1): DVKVTQSSRYLVKRTGEKVFLECVQDMDHENMFWYRQDPGLGLRLIYFSYDVKMKEKGDIPEGYSVSREKKERFSLILESASTNQTSMYLCASSSLRGAPYNEQFFGPGTRLTVL.

This clonotype showed up many times. The CDR3 reads CAGSGLLNTGELFF. The CDR3 DNA is TGTGCCGGCTCGGGACTTCTCAACACCGGGGAGCTGTTTTTT. The chain combines TRBV2 with TRBJ2-2; weak D call: TRBD2 (6 bases). Per germline, CDR1 SNHLY and CDR2 FYNNEI. This CDR3 is 14 amino acids long. V gave up 11 bases and J gave up 2 bases, with 15 bases separating them.

This clonotype appeared a few times. This may arise from a read error, as a much more abundant clone is one base away. This chain joins TRBV30 and TRBJ1-5, with D uncertain. With 1 base removed from V and 0 bases from J, the gap between germline ends came to 4 bases. CDR1 and CDR2 from the germline V gene are GTSNPN and SVGIG (reference sequence). This CDR3 contains 13 residues. CDR3 loop: CAWSGYSNQPQHF. DNA of the CDR3: TGTGCCTGGAGTGGGTATAGCAATCAGCCCCAGCATTTT. Filled out from reference TRBV30 and TRBJ1-5, the complete variable domain reads SQTIHQWPATLVQPVGSPLSLECTVEGTSNPNLYWYRQAAGRGLQLLFYSVGIGQISSEVPQNLSASRPQDRQFILSSKKLLLSDSGFYLCAWSGYSNQPQHFGDGTRLSIL.